Sequencing of this T cell receptor (beta chain) was carried out in a study of cytotoxic CD8 clonotypes in ibrutinib-treated CLL (dated by TCRdb to about 2021). With respect to the entire study: In this cohort, around 15 patients were treatment-naive and ten to eleven were relapsed/refractory, while about 17 had unmutated IGHV. Responses were partial in roughly 24 patients and complete in 2; after median roughly 69 months follow-up, about 14 stayed in remission and about twelve progressed. Response samples were taken after a median of 12 months on treatment, ranging from about 6 to 36 months. Samples averaged approximately 260,000 productive templates and roughly 86,000 productive rearrangements. Longitudinal samples were obtainable from about 30% of the roughly 90 participants in the trial. Cryopreserved peripheral blood mononuclear cells were obtained before treatment, at response, and at either sustained remission or disease progression. Patients were still on ibrutinib when every remission and progressive disease sample was collected.

The sample's time point label, decoded: progressive disease on ibrutinib. For TCR beta library preparation, approximately 2.2 micrograms of genomic DNA were isolated from cryopreserved PBMCs. Longitudinal blood samples from CLL patients on ibrutinib monotherapy were analyzed using high-throughput TCR beta sequencing. The patients took part in an open-label, single-center phase 2 trial of ibrutinib monotherapy. Each clonotype received, on average, about 10x coverage in deep resolution sequencing performed on a MiSeq, where the target depth lay between 1 in 1 million and 1 in 200,000 T cells. The immunoSEQ hsTCRB Kit was used to generate the TCR beta libraries. The original pipeline was this. The data were analyzed with ImmunoSEQ Analyzer and ImmunoSEQ Data Assistant, and V, D and J gene assignments followed IMGT definitions. Clonality, which ranges from 0 to 1, was calculated by subtracting the normalized Shannon entropy of productive rearrangement frequencies from one. Only overrepresented clonotypes making up at least 0.05% of each patient's repertoire were included in the public clonotype analysis. Repertoires from 10 to 15 age-matched healthy donors in immuneACCESS were used as clonality controls. The immuneACCESS repertoire file appears here via TCRdb, limited to in-frame rearrangements. These files lack a portion of the clones; in checked studies, under half of the deficit traces to unresolved V genes, and the cause of the others is not known. The V and J calls and clone size were taken over from that table, and D and trimming were inferred from the DNA. The sample yields fewer than 300,000 clones; roughly three quarters were counted once. Around 5.3% of the sample is taken by the ten largest.

Paper-wide results and their limitations: Sampling times were not matched between sustained-remission and progressing patients, and lymph node repertoires were not studied. Public clonotypes were rare and either shrank or stayed stable during treatment, and the rise in clonality at ibrutinib response reflected expansion of private clonotypes. Clonality increased at ibrutinib response, stayed stable in sustained remission, and fell back toward baseline at progression. At baseline, clonality was higher than in age-matched healthy donors and showed a strong correlation with circulating CD8+ T-cell counts.

The germline V gene (reference sequence) specifies PRHDT as CDR1 and FYEKMQ as CDR2. V is pared back by 6 bases and J by 0 bases, with 15 bases lying between the germline termini. The CDR3 spans 16 residues, from the cysteine through the phenylalanine. The read is trimmed to its CDR3 DNA, 48 bases read in frame from base 1. Comments on this clone: This receptor's antigen is unknown. Base qualities are not provided; no much larger clone lies one nucleotide away.

The sequences come from PBMCs, collected at disease progression, from a patient treated with ibrutinib. The sequence is built from TRBV13 and TRBJ1-3; the D gene is unclear. This TCR derives from a human donor with chronic lymphocytic leukemia. The DNA sequence reads TGTGCCAGCAGTCAGATCAGGAAGAGCTCTGGAAACACCATATATTTT. Translation gives CASSQIRKSSGNTIYF.